This passage covers 29 T cell receptor beta chains from one sample sequenced in a study of blood T cell repertoires in COVID-19. Generated by immunoSEQ multiplex PCR, the TCRdb table keeps only in-frame clones and is missing some. Of under 450,000 clones listed, more than 70% are singletons. Input material: PBMCs or T cells enriched from blood (not recorded which). The source is a man aged 25 to 40 who had recovered from COVID-19.

The chain links TRBV5-6 to TRBJ2-1, with 8 bases lining up with TRBD2. The CDR3 is 15 residues long. Trimming removed 4 bases from V and 5 bases from J; junction bases left unmatched: 8. Germline loops: CDR1 SGHDT, CDR2 YYEEEE. CDR3 nucleotide sequence: TGTGCCAGCAGCCACACGGGACTAGAAGACAATGAGCAGTTCTTC. Its translation is CASSHTGLEDNEQFF.

CDR3 DNA sequence: TGTGCCAGCAGCCAAGGACAAATCTATCAGCCCCAGCATTTT. This gives the protein CASSQGQIYQPQHF. The chain has TRBV3-1 (or the pseudogene TRBV3-2) and TRBJ1-5; D unresolved. Germline V gene sequence: CDR1 LGHDT, CDR2 YNNKEL (reference sequence). V shed 1 base and J shed 5 bases, with 9 bases lying between them. The CDR3 totals 14 residues.

The chain carries TRBV5-1 and TRBJ1-2; D is unclear. The CDR3 contains 13 residues. Trimming removed 1 base at V and 3 bases at J, with 7 bases between. The germline gives CDR1 SGHRS, CDR2 YFSETQ. The CDR3 protein is CASSLLGDYGYTF. CDR3 sequence (DNA): TGCGCCAGCAGCTTGTTGGGAGACTATGGCTACACCTTC.

This chain joins TRBV10-3 and TRBJ1-5, with D unresolved. The CDR3 covers 16 residues. Trimming left V 0 bases short and J 5 bases short, with 14 bases between. The germline V gene encodes CDR1 ENHRY and CDR2 SYGVKD. CDR3 residues: CAISESGLTAYQPQHF. CDR3 bases: TGTGCCATCAGTGAGTCCGGACTTACTGCCTATCAGCCCCAGCATTTT.

The chain recombines TRBV6-2 or TRBV6-3 with TRBJ2-7, with TRBD1 identical over 8 bases. Germline CDR1 reads MNHEY; CDR2 reads SVGEGT. This CDR3 has 17 residues. Trimming took 2 bases from V and 0 from J; bases not matched to a gene: 9. CDR3: CASSYPPPGQASYEQYF. The CDR3 DNA is TGTGCCAGCAGTTACCCCCCCCCGGGACAGGCCTCCTACGAGCAGTACTTC.

This chain uses TRBV9 with TRBJ1-1, with 8 bases matching TRBD1. Germline CDR1 SGDLS, CDR2 YYNGEE. With V trimmed by 1 base and J by 4 bases, 6 bases remained unmatched. CDR3 length equals 15 residues. The CDR3 sequence is CASSVTITGGTEAFF. The CDR3 DNA reads as TGTGCCAGCAGCGTAACAATAACAGGGGGCACTGAAGCTTTCTTT.

This chain uses TRBV18 with TRBJ1-1, with 7 bases matching TRBD1. J lost 2 bases, V lost 4 bases, and 10 bases had no gene match. This CDR3 has 16 residues. Germline CDR1 reads KGHSH; CDR2 reads LQKENI. The CDR3 spells CASSLTQGLGNTEAFF. CDR3 DNA sequence: TGTGCCAGCTCACTAACACAGGGGTTGGGAAACACTGAAGCTTTCTTT.

This sequence joins TRBV10-3 and TRBJ1-2; no reliable D call. The V end was cut by 8 bases, the J end by 5 bases, with 12 bases between. CDR3 size: 12 residues. The germline gives CDR1 ENHRY, CDR2 SYGVKD. The CDR3: CAIENAGYGYTF. CDR3 sequence (DNA): TGTGCCATCGAAAACGCGGGATATGGCTACACCTTC.

The gene calls are TRBV19 and TRBJ1-2, with D perhaps TRBD1 (5 bases). CDR3 length equals 14 residues. V dropped 7 bases and J dropped 2 bases, with 14 bases sitting between them. CDR1 and CDR2 (germline): LNHDA, SQIVND (reference sequence). The CDR3 reads CASTPQGLNYGYTF. The DNA of the CDR3 is TGTGCCAGTACTCCGCAGGGTCTAAACTATGGCTACACCTTC.

This clone was counted a few times. V is TRBV18 and J is TRBJ1-2, with TRBD1 identical over 7 bases. Losses at the gene ends were 4 bases for V and 8 bases for J; bases not matched to a gene: 4. The CDR3 has 12 amino acids. CDR1 KGHSH and CDR2 LQKENI come from the germline V gene. The CDR3: CASSLLQGGYTF. The CDR3 coding sequence is TGTGCCAGCTCACTCCTACAGGGGGGCTACACCTTC.

This clone came up a few times. V and J are TRBV12-3 or TRBV12-4 and TRBJ1-3, with D perhaps TRBD1 (6 bases). The CDR3 has 10 residues. V was clipped by 6 bases and J by 9 bases, with 6 bases between them. CDR3 in DNA: TGTGCCAGCAGGGGGGCCACCATATATTTT. Translating gives CASRGATIYF.

The CDR3 coding sequence is TGTGCCAGCAGTTTATTAGGACAGGGGACAGATACGCAGTATTTT. It specifies CASSLLGQGTDTQYF. This chain uses TRBV27 with TRBJ2-3; 9 bases match TRBD1. V shed 1 base and J 3 bases; nucleotides not matched to a gene: 2. Germline lookup yields CDR1 MNHEY and CDR2 SMNVEV (reference sequence). The CDR3 consists of 15 residues.

This chain connects TRBV2 to TRBJ2-7; D remains ambiguous. Germline values: CDR1 SNHLY, CDR2 FYNNEI. V lost 4 bases to trimming and J lost 3 bases, with 13 bases between them. The CDR3 covers 14 residues. In nucleotides, the CDR3 is TGTGCCAGCAGTGCAAGAGGCACCAACTACGAGCAGTACTTC. It translates to CASSARGTNYEQYF.

The V gene is TRBV27, the J gene TRBJ1-5; D unclear. This CDR3 contains 15 residues. Germline V CDR1 and CDR2: MNHEY, SMNVEV (reference sequence). Trimming took off 6 bases at V and 1 base at J, with 13 bases between the two ends. This chain's CDR3 is CASSLRRESNQPQHF. CDR3 DNA: TGTGCCAGCAGCCTCAGAAGGGAGAGCAATCAGCCCCAGCATTTT.

J is TRBJ1-4 and V is TRBV19, with D possibly being TRBD1 (5 bases). CDR1 and CDR2 from the germline V gene are LNHDA and SQIVND (reference sequence). Trimming took off 4 bases at V and 10 bases at J, with 7 bases between the two ends. This CDR3 contains 11 residues. The CDR3 bases are TGTGCCAGTAGTAGACAGCTAAAACTGTTTTTT. Amino acids: CASSRQLKLFF.

This chain connects TRBV19 to TRBJ1-5, with 8 positions matching TRBD1. This CDR3 is 16 amino acids long. Germline-derived CDR1 and CDR2 are LNHDA and SQIVND (reference sequence). Losses at the gene ends were 7 bases for V and 0 bases for J; bases not matched to a gene: 8. The CDR3 DNA reads TGTGCCAGTACTCTTACAGGGGGTTATAGCAATCAGCCCCAGCATTTT. It encodes CASTLTGGYSNQPQHF.

The chain joins TRBV2 to TRBJ1-2, with 9 bases matching TRBD1. Trimming at V came to 6 bases and at J to 5 bases, leaving 10 bases not matched to a gene. This CDR3 is 15 amino acids long. Germline CDR1 SNHLY, CDR2 FYNNEI. Here the CDR3 DNA reads TGTGCCAGCAGCGCCATAAGGGACAGGGCTTATGGCTACACCTTC. It encodes CASSAIRDRAYGYTF.

The chain joins TRBV10-3 to TRBJ2-3; D is possibly TRBD1 (5 bases). The CDR3 length is 14 residues. Germline lookup yields CDR1 ENHRY and CDR2 SYGVKD. Trimming removed 7 bases from V and 5 bases from J, with 16 bases in between. DNA of the CDR3: TGTGCCATCACCGATCGGACCCAGGGAGATACGCAGTATTTT. This gives the protein CAITDRTQGDTQYF.

V usage is TRBV11-3 and J usage is TRBJ1-1; a weak D match, TRBD1 (6 bases). V shed 1 base and J shed 0 bases, with 12 bases lying between them. Germline V gene lookup returns CDR1 SGHNT and CDR2 YENEEA. This CDR3 spans 16 amino acids. The CDR3 region has the DNA TGTGCCAGCAGCTTAGTTAACAGGGTCATGAACACTGAAGCTTTCTTT. Translated: CASSLVNRVMNTEAFF.

The J gene is TRBJ1-5, the V gene TRBV7-2; D gene uncertain. Trimming stripped 5 bases from V and 5 bases from J, with 13 bases between. Germline loops: CDR1 SGHTA, CDR2 FQGNSA. The CDR3 extends over 14 amino acids. The CDR3 region is CASSPTSRDQPQHF. CDR3 nucleotide sequence: TGTGCCAGCAGCCCCACCAGTCGGGATCAGCCCCAGCATTTT.

The V gene is TRBV6-5, the J gene TRBJ2-1; D may be TRBD1 (6 bases). The CDR3 has 13 amino acids. The germline CDR1 and CDR2 sequences are MNHEY and SVGAGI. V lost 0 bases and J 6 bases, leaving 6 bases between the germline ends. The CDR3 coding sequence is TGTGCCAGCAGTTACTCCAGGGGCAATGAGCAGTTCTTC. Protein: CASSYSRGNEQFF.

The chain recombines TRBV7-9 with TRBJ1-4; D ambiguous. V dropped 0 bases and J dropped 8 bases, with 19 bases sitting between them. CDR1 is SEHNR, CDR2 FQNEAQ, per germline (reference sequence). This CDR3 has 17 residues. CDR3 bases: TGTGCCAGCAGCTTAGCGTTTTCCGGACCAAGAGGGGAAAAACTGTTTTTT. It codes for CASSLAFSGPRGEKLFF.

This sequence joins TRBV25-1 and TRBJ2-7; 7 positions agree with TRBD1. This CDR3 comprises 15 residues. Germline assignment: CDR1 MGHDK and CDR2 SYGVNS. Unmatched junction bases numbered 7, after V lost 3 bases and J lost 2 bases. The CDR3 reads CASSDSGTEAYEQYF. CDR3 sequence (DNA): TGTGCCAGCAGTGATTCCGGGACAGAGGCCTACGAGCAGTACTTC.

The J gene is TRBJ1-1, the V gene TRBV5-1; D is possibly TRBD1 (5 bases). Germline V lookup: CDR1 SGHRS, CDR2 YFSETQ. The V end lost 4 bases, the J end lost 5 bases, and 12 bases lay between the germline ends. The CDR3 runs to 13 residues. CDR3 sequence: CASSLSPGTEAFF. The DNA of the CDR3 is TGCGCCAGCAGCCTGAGCCCAGGGACTGAAGCTTTCTTT.

The V gene is TRBV3-1 (or the pseudogene TRBV3-2), the J gene TRBJ2-7, with D perhaps TRBD2 (6 bases). The length of the CDR3 is 13 residues. Germline CDR1 is LGHDT and CDR2 is YNNKEL (reference sequence). Trimming cost V 4 bases and J 5 bases, with 12 bases left between them. The CDR3 loop reads CASSPRLGHEQYF. The CDR3 DNA reads TGTGCCAGCAGCCCAAGACTAGGCCACGAGCAGTACTTC.

This chain uses TRBV9 with TRBJ2-5, with 10 bases matching TRBD1. CDR3 size: 15 residues. J gave up 4 bases and V 0 bases, and 3 bases lay outside the gene matches. The germline CDR1 and CDR2 sequences are SGDLS and YYNGEE. CDR3 in amino acids: CASSVGQGARETQYF. CDR3 nucleotide sequence: TGTGCCAGCAGCGTAGGACAGGGGGCGAGAGAGACCCAGTACTTC.

The chain carries TRBV4-1 and TRBJ1-2; 8 bases map to TRBD1. V shed 0 bases and J 5 bases; nucleotides not matched to a gene: 5. CDR1 and CDR2 from the germline V gene are MGHRA and YSYEKL. The CDR3 covers 15 residues. The CDR3 DNA reads TGCGCCAGCAGCCAAGATCCGGGACAGGAATATGGCTACACCTTC. Residues: CASSQDPGQEYGYTF.

The rearrangement uses TRBV7-6 and TRBJ1-1, with D maybe TRBD1 (5 bases). Germline loops: CDR1 SGHVS, CDR2 FNYEAQ. The CDR3 covers 14 residues. Deletions cut 1 base from V and 1 base from J, with 7 bases between. The CDR3 reads CASSLGQTNTEAFF. The CDR3 DNA is TGTGCCAGCAGCTTAGGACAGACGAACACTGAAGCTTTCTTT.

The CDR3 loop is CASSSGTGQGEQFF. The CDR3 nucleotides read TGTGCCAGCAGTTCCGGGACAGGCCAGGGTGAGCAGTTCTTC. The chain joins TRBV27 to TRBJ2-1; 8 nucleotides line up with TRBD1. The CDR3 covers 14 residues. With V trimmed by 4 bases and J by 9 bases, 8 bases remained unmatched. Germline CDR1 is MNHEY and CDR2 is SMNVEV (reference sequence).